This entry describes one TCR beta chain. Per germline, CDR1 GTSNPN and CDR2 SVGIG (reference sequence). The CDR3 is made up of 15 amino acids. Trimming took 0 bases from V and 11 from J; bases not matched to a gene: 5. This sample is drawn from a study of blood T cell repertoires in COVID-19. As for the study in general: PBMCs, B-cell-depleted T cells, or T cells were the source of the cDNA or gDNA that made up the material.

Per the original data handling: Reference gene primer amplification gave nucleated cell count estimates. Data came from immunoSEQ multiplex PCR; TCRdb stores just in-frame clones and leaves some out. That table gives V, J and clone size, and the DNA gave D and trimming. The sample holds 150,000 to 200,000 clones; 70% to 90% are singletons and the top ten take 5.5% to 8.5%. This sequence joins TRBV30 and TRBJ1-6, with 12 positions matching TRBD1. What was sequenced was peripheral blood. This TCR derives from a woman older than 75 in a cohort sampled during active or convalescent COVID-19. As DNA, the CDR3 is TGTGCCTGGAGTGTGCCGGGACAGGGGGCTACACCCCTCCACTTT. This codes for CAWSVPGQGATPLHF.